Shown below are 7 T cell receptor beta chains from a single sample sequenced in a study of cytomegalovirus exposure and HLA in healthy donors. The PCR ran on 60 Vbeta and 13 Jbeta primers. Assay: immunoSEQ multiplex PCR; the TCRdb copy retains only in-frame clones and omits some. The sample has 160,000 or so clones; roughly 79% are singletons. The sequencing input was PBMCs. These receptors were taken from a woman in her fifties or sixties in good health and CMV-seronegative.

The chain uses TRBV5-4 and TRBJ2-1, with 7 positions matching TRBD1. The V segment lost 0 bases and the J segment 10 bases; nucleotides outside the gene matches: 4. The CDR3 has 13 residues. Germline V lookup: CDR1 SGHNT, CDR2 YYREEE (reference sequence). As DNA, the CDR3 is TGTGCCAGCAGCTTGGAGGGGGCCTCCGAGCAGTTCTTC. This gives the protein CASSLEGASEQFF.

Note on this clone: This CDR3 is also generated by other DNA sequences in the sample. This chain connects TRBV5-1 to TRBJ2-2; 8 nucleotides match TRBD2. With 4 bases clipped from V and 4 bases from J, the junction kept 6 bases outside the gene matches. The CDR3 runs 15 residues. In germline, CDR1 is SGHRS, CDR2 YFSETQ. The DNA for the CDR3 is TGCGCCAGCAGCAGCGGGACTAGTGGCACCGGGGAGCTGTTTTTT. Its translation is CASSSGTSGTGELFF.

This clone showed up just a few times. The rearrangement joins TRBV28 to TRBJ2-7; a possible D gene is TRBD2 (7 bases). The V gene's germline CDR1 is MDHEN and CDR2 SYDVKM. This CDR3 has 14 residues. V lost 9 bases, J lost 6 bases, and 21 bases lay in between. This chain's CDR3 is CASTPGGGSSEQYF. In nucleotides, the CDR3 is TGTGCCAGTACCCCGGGGGGCGGGAGCTCCGAGCAGTACTTC.

The chain recombines TRBV4-1 with TRBJ1-4, with D tentatively TRBD1 (6 bases). The CDR3 consists of 14 residues. V was clipped by 6 bases and J by 4 bases, with 12 bases between them. Looked up from germline, CDR1 is MGHRA and CDR2 is YSYEKL. The CDR3 loop reads CASRQGLVNEKLFF. The CDR3 DNA reads TGCGCCAGCAGGCAGGGGCTGGTTAATGAAAAACTGTTTTTT.

This sequence joins TRBV5-1 and TRBJ1-3; TRBD1 matches at 7 bases. After removal of 0 bases from V and 0 bases from J, the junction contained 0 bases not matched to a gene. The length of the CDR3 is 15 residues. In germline, CDR1 is SGHRS, CDR2 YFSETQ. CDR3 in amino acids: CASSLGDSSGNTIYF. In nucleotides, the CDR3 is TGCGCCAGCAGCTTGGGGGACAGCTCTGGAAACACCATATATTTT.

The chain recombines TRBV29-1 with TRBJ2-1, with a tentative D call TRBD2 (6 bases). The germline gives CDR1 SQVTM, CDR2 ANQGSEA. CDR3 length: 15 residues. The V end lost 4 bases, the J end lost 0 bases, and 13 bases lay between the germline ends. For the CDR3, the DNA is TGCAGCGTTGGTAGGCTAGCGAGCTCCTACAATGAGCAGTTCTTC. Its translation: CSVGRLASSYNEQFF.

The rearrangement joins TRBV19 to TRBJ2-3; tentatively, D is TRBD2 (5 bases). CDR1 LNHDA and CDR2 SQIVND come from the germline V gene (reference sequence). V dropped 4 bases and J dropped 0 bases, with 14 bases sitting between them. There are 16 residues in the CDR3. CDR3 nucleotides: TGTGCCAGTAGTACTTCTAGCCCACACAGCACAGATACGCAGTATTTT. Translation gives CASSTSSPHSTDTQYF.